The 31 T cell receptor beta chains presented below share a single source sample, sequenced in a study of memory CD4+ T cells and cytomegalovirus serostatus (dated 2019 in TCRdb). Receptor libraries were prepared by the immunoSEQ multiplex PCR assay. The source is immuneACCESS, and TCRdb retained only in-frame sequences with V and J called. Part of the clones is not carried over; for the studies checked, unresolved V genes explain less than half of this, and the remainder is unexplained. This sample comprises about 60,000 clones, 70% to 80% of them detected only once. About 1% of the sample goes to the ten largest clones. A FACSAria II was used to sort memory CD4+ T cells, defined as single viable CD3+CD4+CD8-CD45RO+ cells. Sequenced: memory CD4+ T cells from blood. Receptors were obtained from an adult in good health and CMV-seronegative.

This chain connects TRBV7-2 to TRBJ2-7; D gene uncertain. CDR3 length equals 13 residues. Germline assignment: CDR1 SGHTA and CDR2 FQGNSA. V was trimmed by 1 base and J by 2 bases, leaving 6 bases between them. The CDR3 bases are TGTGCCAGCAGCTTAGAGTCCGCCTACGAGCAGTACTTC. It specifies CASSLESAYEQYF.

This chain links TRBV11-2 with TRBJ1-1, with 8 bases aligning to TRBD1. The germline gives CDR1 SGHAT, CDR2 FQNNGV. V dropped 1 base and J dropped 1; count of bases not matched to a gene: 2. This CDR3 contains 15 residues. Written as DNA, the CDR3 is TGTGCCAGCAGCTTAGGGGACAGGACGAACACTGAAGCTTTCTTT. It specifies CASSLGDRTNTEAFF.

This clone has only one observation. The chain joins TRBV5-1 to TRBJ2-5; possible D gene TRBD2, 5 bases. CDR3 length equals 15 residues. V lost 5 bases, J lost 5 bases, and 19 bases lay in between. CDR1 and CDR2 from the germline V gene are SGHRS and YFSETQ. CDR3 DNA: TGCGCCAGCAGTTCCCAGCCGGGAAGCCGTGAGACCCAGTACTTC. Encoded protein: CASSSQPGSRETQYF.

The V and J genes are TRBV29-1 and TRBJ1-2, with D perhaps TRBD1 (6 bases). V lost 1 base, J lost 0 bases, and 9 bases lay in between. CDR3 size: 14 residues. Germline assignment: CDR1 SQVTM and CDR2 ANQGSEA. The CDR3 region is CSVEGTAANYGYTF. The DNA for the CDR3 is TGCAGCGTTGAAGGGACAGCCGCTAACTATGGCTACACCTTC.

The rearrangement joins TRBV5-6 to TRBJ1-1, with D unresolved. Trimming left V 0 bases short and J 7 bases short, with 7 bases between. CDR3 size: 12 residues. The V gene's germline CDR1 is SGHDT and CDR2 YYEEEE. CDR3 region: CASSLASGEAFF. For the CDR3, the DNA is TGTGCCAGCAGCTTGGCCAGCGGTGAAGCTTTCTTT.

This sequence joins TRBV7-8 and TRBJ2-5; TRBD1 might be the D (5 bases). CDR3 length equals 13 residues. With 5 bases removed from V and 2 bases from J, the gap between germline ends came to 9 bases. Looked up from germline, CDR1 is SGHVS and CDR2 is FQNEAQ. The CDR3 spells CASSPDRQETQYF. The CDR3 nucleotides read TGTGCCAGCAGCCCTGACAGACAAGAGACCCAGTACTTC.

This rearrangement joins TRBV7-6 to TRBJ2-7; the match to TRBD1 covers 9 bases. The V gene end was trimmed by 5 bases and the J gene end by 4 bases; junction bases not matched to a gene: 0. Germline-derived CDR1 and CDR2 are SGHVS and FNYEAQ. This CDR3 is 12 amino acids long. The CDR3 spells CASSGTGYEQYF. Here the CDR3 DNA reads TGTGCCAGCAGCGGGACAGGGTACGAGCAGTACTTC.

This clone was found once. CDR3 loop: CASSLQAGSSVEQYF. Written as DNA, the CDR3 is TGTGCCAGCAGCTTACAAGCGGGCTCCTCGGTCGAGCAGTACTTC. The chain has TRBV7-8 and TRBJ2-7, with D possibly matching TRBD2 (6 bases). The germline gives CDR1 SGHVS, CDR2 FQNEAQ. The V end was cut by 2 bases, the J end by 6 bases, with 17 bases between. The CDR3 spans 15 residues.

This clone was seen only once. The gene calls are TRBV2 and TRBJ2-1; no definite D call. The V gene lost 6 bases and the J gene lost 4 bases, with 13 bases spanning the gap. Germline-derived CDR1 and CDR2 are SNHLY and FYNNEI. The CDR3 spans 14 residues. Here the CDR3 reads CASRSQSGYNEQFF. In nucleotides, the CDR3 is TGTGCCAGCAGATCCCAAAGTGGGTACAATGAGCAGTTCTTC.

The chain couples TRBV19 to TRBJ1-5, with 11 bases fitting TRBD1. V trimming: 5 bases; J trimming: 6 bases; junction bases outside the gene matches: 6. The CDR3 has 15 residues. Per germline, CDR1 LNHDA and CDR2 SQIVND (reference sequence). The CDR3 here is CASSAPGQGVQPQHF. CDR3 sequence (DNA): TGTGCCAGTAGTGCCCCGGGACAGGGGGTTCAGCCCCAGCATTTT.

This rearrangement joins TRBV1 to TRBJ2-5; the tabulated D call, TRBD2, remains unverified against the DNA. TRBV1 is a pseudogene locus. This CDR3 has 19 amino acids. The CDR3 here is CTSGPPKVAENPYQETQYF. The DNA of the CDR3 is TGCACCAGCGGCCCCCCGAAAGTAGCCGAGAACCCGTACCAAGAGACCCAGTACTTC.

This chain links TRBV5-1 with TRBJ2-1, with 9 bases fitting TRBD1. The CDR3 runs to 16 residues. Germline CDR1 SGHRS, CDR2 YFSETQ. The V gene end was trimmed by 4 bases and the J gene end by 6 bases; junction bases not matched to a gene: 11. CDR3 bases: TGCGCCAGCAGCGGAACTGGACAGGGGAGAAGCAATGAGCAGTTCTTC. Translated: CASSGTGQGRSNEQFF.

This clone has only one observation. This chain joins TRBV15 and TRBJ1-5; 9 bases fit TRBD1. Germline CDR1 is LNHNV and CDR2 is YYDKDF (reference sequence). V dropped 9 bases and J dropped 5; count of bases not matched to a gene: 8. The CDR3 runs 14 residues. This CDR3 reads CATARQGGDQPQHF. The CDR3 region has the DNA TGTGCCACAGCAAGACAGGGGGGGGATCAGCCCCAGCATTTT.

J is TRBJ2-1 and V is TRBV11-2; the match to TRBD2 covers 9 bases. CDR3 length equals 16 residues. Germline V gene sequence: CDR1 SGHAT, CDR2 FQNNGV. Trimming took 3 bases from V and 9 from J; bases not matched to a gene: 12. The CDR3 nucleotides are TGTGCCAGCAGCTTCGTTAGCGGGAGCCCCCGGAGTGAGCAGTTCTTC. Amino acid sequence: CASSFVSGSPRSEQFF.

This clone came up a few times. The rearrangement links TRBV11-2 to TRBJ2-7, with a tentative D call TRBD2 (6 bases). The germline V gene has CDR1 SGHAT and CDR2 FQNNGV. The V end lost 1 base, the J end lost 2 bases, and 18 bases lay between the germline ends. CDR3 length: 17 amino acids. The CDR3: CASSLVQGTDRPYEQYF. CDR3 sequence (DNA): TGTGCCAGCAGCTTAGTTCAAGGGACTGATCGGCCCTACGAGCAGTACTTC. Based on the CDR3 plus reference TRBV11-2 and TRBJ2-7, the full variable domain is EAGVAQSPRYKIIEKRQSVAFWCNPISGHATLYWYQQILGQGPKLLIQFQNNGVVDDSQLPKDRFSAERLKGVDSTLKIQPAKLEDSAVYLCASSLVQGTDRPYEQYFGPGTRLTVT.

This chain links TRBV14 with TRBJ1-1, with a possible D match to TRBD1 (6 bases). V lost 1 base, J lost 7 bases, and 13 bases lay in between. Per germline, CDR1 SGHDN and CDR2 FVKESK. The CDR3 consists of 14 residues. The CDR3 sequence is CASSQAGARGEAFF. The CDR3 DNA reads TGTGCCAGCAGCCAAGCCGGGGCCAGGGGTGAAGCTTTCTTT.

The CDR3 nucleotides read TGTGCCTCCGCACTCAATACGGGTGGGGCCGAGTATTTT. It specifies CASALNTGGAEYF. This rearrangement joins TRBV2 to TRBJ2-3, with D perhaps matching TRBD1 (5 bases). V lost 11 bases and J lost 13, with 25 bases in between. This CDR3 region has 13 residues. The germline V gene has CDR1 SNHLY and CDR2 FYNNEI.

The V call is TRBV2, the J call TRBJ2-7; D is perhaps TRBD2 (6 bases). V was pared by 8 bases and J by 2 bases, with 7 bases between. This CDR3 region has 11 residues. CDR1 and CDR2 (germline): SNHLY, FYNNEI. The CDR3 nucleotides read TGTGCCAGCCGGGGGACCTACGAGCAGTACTTC. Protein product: CASRGTYEQYF.

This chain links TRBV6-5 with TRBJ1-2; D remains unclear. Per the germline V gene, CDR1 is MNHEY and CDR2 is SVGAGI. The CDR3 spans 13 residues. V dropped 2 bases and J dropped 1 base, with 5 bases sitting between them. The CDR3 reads CASSYELNYGYTF. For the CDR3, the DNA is TGTGCCAGCAGTTACGAGCTTAACTATGGCTACACCTTC.

In nucleotides, the CDR3 is TGTGCCAGCAGCCCCGACACCTCCGGGGCCAACGTCCTGACTTTC. It yields the protein CASSPDTSGANVLTF. The V call is TRBV5-6, the J call TRBJ2-6; no clear D. CDR3 length equals 15 residues. Per the germline V gene, CDR1 is SGHDT and CDR2 is YYEEEE. V lost 4 bases, J lost 4 bases, and 12 bases lay in between.

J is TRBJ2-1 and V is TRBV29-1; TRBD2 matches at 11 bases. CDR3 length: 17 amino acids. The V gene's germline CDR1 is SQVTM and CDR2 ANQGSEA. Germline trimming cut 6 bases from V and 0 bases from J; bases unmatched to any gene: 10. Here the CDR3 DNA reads TGCAGCGTCCCCGGGACTAGCGGATTAAGCTCCTACAATGAGCAGTTCTTC. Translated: CSVPGTSGLSSYNEQFF.

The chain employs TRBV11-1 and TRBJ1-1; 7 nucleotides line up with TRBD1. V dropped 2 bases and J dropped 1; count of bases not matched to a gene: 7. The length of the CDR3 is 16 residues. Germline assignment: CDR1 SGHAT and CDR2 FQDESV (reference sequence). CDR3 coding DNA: TGTGCCAGCAGCTTACGAGGGGGCTCAGCGAACACTGAAGCTTTCTTT. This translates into CASSLRGGSANTEAFF.

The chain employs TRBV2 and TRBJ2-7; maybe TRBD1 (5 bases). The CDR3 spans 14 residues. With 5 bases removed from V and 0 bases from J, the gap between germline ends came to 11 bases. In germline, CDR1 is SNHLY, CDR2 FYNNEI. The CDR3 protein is CASSSWQGSYEQYF. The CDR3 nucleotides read TGTGCCAGCAGTTCATGGCAGGGCTCCTACGAGCAGTACTTC.

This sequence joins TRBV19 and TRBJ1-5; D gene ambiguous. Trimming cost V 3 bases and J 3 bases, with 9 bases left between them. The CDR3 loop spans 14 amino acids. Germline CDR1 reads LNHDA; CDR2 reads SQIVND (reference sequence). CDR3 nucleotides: TGTGCCAGTAGTATCGGCAGAGTCAATCAGCCCCAGCATTTT. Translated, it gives CASSIGRVNQPQHF.

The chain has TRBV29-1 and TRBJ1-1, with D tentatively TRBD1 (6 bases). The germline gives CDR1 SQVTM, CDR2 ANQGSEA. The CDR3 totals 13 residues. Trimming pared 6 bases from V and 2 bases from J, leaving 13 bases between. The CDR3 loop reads CSVAQGTNTEAFF. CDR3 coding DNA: TGCAGCGTCGCACAGGGAACTAACACTGAAGCTTTCTTT.

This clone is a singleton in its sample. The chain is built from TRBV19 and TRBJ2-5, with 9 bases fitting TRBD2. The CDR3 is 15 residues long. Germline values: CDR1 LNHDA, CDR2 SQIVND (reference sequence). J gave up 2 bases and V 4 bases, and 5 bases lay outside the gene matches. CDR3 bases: TGTGCCAGTAGTACCCCCCTAGCGGGGCAAGAGACCCAGTACTTC. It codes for CASSTPLAGQETQYF.

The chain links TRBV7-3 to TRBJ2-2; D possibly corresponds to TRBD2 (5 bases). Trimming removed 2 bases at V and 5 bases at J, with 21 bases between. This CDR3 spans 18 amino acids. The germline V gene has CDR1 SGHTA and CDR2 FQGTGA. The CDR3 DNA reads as TGTGCCAGCAGCTTAGTCGCTAGCACATACCCGGCGACCGGGGAGCTGTTTTTT. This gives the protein CASSLVASTYPATGELFF.

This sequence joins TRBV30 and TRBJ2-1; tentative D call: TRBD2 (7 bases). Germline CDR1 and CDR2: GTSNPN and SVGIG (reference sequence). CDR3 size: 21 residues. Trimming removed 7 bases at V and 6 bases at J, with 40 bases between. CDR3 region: CASPKVRSGGGRLVPSNEQFF. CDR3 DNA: TGTGCCTCTCCGAAGGTCCGAAGTGGGGGGGGCAGACTAGTCCCTTCCAATGAGCAGTTCTTC.

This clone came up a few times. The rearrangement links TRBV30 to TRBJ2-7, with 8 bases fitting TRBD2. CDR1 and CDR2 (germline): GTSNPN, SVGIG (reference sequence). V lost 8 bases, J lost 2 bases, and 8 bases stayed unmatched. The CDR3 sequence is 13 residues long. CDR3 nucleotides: TGTGCCCTGGAGGGGCGGGGGGCCTACGAGCAGTACTTC. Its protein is CALEGRGAYEQYF.

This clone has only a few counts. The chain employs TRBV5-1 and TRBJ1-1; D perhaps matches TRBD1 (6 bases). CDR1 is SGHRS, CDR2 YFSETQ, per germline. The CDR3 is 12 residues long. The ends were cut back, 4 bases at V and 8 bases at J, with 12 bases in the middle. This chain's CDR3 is CASSQQGTEAFF. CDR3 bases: TGCGCCAGCAGCCAACAGGGAACCGAAGCTTTCTTT. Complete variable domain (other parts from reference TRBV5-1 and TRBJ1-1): KAGVTQTPRYLIKTRGQQVTLSCSPISGHRSVSWYQQTPGQGLQFLFEYFSETQRNKGNFPGRFSGRQFSNSRSEMNVSTLELGDSALYLCASSQQGTEAFFGQGTRLTVV.

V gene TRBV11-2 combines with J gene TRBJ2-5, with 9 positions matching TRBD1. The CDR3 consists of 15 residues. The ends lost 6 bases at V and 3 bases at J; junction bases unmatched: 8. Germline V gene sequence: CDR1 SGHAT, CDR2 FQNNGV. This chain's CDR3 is CASRKPGQGKETQYF. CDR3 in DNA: TGTGCCAGCAGAAAACCGGGACAGGGAAAAGAGACCCAGTACTTC.